The rows below give T cell receptor beta chains drawn from one sample of a study of T cell changes during pregnancy in multiple sclerosis. Data came from immunoSEQ multiplex PCR; TCRdb stores just in-frame clones and leaves some out. This table holds tens of thousands of clones, roughly nine tenths found once. Specimen: CD4+ T cells from peripheral blood mononuclear cells, collected in the first trimester of pregnancy. These receptors were taken from a female donor with multiple sclerosis, enrolled in a pregnancy study. Both conserved end residues are part of each CDR3. A D gene is named only where the DNA matches it firmly. Not all rows give a size; the values are once, few, many and, for expanded clones, a class.

j_call: TRBJ2-7; clone_size: NA; v_call: TRBV6-5; d_call: TRBD1; cdr3_aa: CASSAGTAYYEQYF; cdr3_nt: TGTGCCAGCAGTGCCGGGACAGCCTATTACGAGCAGTACTTC
j_call: TRBJ1-5; clone_size: NA; v_call: TRBV7-2; d_call: NA; cdr3_aa: CASSLESGGGQPQHF; cdr3_nt: TGTGCCAGCAGCTTAGAGTCGGGTGGAGGTCAGCCCCAGCATTTT
j_call: TRBJ2-1; clone_size: NA; v_call: TRBV14; d_call: NA; cdr3_aa: CASSLASSYNEQFF; cdr3_nt: TGTGCCAGCAGCCTAGCGAGCTCCTACAATGAGCAGTTCTTC
j_call: TRBJ2-2; clone_size: NA; v_call: TRBV19; d_call: NA; cdr3_aa: CASRWGLGNTGELFF; cdr3_nt: TGTGCCAGTAGGTGGGGCCTGGGGAACACCGGGGAGCTGTTTTTT
j_call: TRBJ2-1; clone_size: NA; v_call: TRBV10-3; d_call: TRBD1; cdr3_aa: CAISDTGTAYNEQFF; cdr3_nt: TGTGCCATCAGTGATACCGGGACAGCTTACAATGAGCAGTTCTTC
j_call: TRBJ2-7; clone_size: NA; v_call: TRBV5-1; d_call: TRBD1; cdr3_aa: CASSLGGQAYEQYF; cdr3_nt: TGCGCCAGCAGCCTGGGGGGACAGGCCTACGAGCAGTACTTC
j_call: TRBJ2-3; clone_size: NA; v_call: TRBV9; d_call: NA; cdr3_aa: CASSRSTDTQYF; cdr3_nt: TGTGCCAGCAGTCGGAGCACAGATACGCAGTATTTT
j_call: TRBJ1-1; clone_size: NA; v_call: TRBV18; d_call: TRBD1; cdr3_aa: CASSGDRVRTHTEAFF; cdr3_nt: TGTGCCAGCTCAGGGGACAGGGTCAGGACGCACACTGAAGCTTTCTTT
j_call: TRBJ1-5; clone_size: NA; v_call: TRBV7-9; d_call: NA; cdr3_aa: CASSSDRFGNQPQHF; cdr3_nt: TGTGCCAGCAGCTCGGACAGATTCGGCAATCAGCCCCAGCATTTT
j_call: TRBJ2-1; clone_size: NA; v_call: TRBV10-2; d_call: TRBD2; cdr3_aa: CASSESLAGVKKFF; cdr3_nt: TGCGCCAGCAGTGAGTCCCTAGCGGGAGTAAAGAAGTTCTTC
j_call: TRBJ2-3; clone_size: NA; v_call: TRBV27; d_call: NA; cdr3_aa: CASTPDTQYF; cdr3_nt: TGTGCCAGCACCCCGGATACGCAGTATTTT
j_call: TRBJ2-7; clone_size: NA; v_call: TRBV5-1; d_call: NA; cdr3_aa: CASSPGHSSYEQYF; cdr3_nt: TGCGCCAGCAGCCCGGGACATAGCTCCTACGAGCAGTACTTC
j_call: TRBJ1-1; clone_size: few; v_call: TRBV5-6; d_call: NA; cdr3_aa: CASSFQALYTEAFF; cdr3_nt: TGTGCCAGCAGCTTCCAGGCGTTGTACACTGAAGCTTTCTTT
j_call: TRBJ1-4; clone_size: NA; v_call: TRBV7-6; d_call: TRBD1; cdr3_aa: CASSLIYRGRAANEKLFF; cdr3_nt: TGTGCCAGCAGCTTAATATACAGGGGGCGCGCGGCTAATGAAAAACTGTTTTTT
j_call: TRBJ1-5; clone_size: few; v_call: TRBV19; d_call: TRBD1; cdr3_aa: CASQGQGMRQPQHF; cdr3_nt: TGTGCCAGTCAAGGACAGGGCATGCGGCAGCCCCAGCATTTT
j_call: TRBJ2-7; clone_size: NA; v_call: TRBV5-4; d_call: NA; cdr3_aa: CASSSGNLYEQYF; cdr3_nt: TGTGCCAGCAGCTCCGGGAACCTATACGAGCAGTACTTC
j_call: TRBJ2-2; clone_size: NA; v_call: TRBV6-8; d_call: TRBD1; cdr3_aa: CASRKYGQENTGELFF; cdr3_nt: TGTGCCAGCAGGAAGTATGGACAGGAGAACACCGGGGAGCTGTTTTTT
j_call: TRBJ1-1; clone_size: NA; v_call: TRBV28; d_call: TRBD1; cdr3_aa: CASGVRGRSTEAFF; cdr3_nt: TGTGCCAGCGGCGTCAGGGGGCGGAGCACTGAAGCTTTCTTT
j_call: TRBJ2-1; clone_size: NA; v_call: TRBV7-2; d_call: TRBD2; cdr3_aa: CASNTVSGIYNEQFF; cdr3_nt: TGTGCCAGCAACACAGTCAGCGGGATCTACAATGAGCAGTTCTTC
j_call: TRBJ1-2; clone_size: NA; v_call: TRBV9; d_call: NA; cdr3_aa: CASSVSGRGGGYTF; cdr3_nt: TGTGCCAGCAGCGTATCAGGGAGGGGTGGGGGCTACACCTTC
j_call: TRBJ2-1; clone_size: NA; v_call: TRBV2; d_call: TRBD2; cdr3_aa: CASSEVEGLAGEQFF; cdr3_nt: TGTGCCAGCAGTGAAGTGGAGGGCCTAGCGGGCGAGCAGTTCTTC
j_call: TRBJ2-5; clone_size: NA; v_call: TRBV2; d_call: TRBD2; cdr3_aa: CASSSREETQYF; cdr3_nt: TGTGCCAGCAGTTCGCGGGAGGAGACCCAGTACTTC
j_call: TRBJ1-1; clone_size: NA; v_call: TRBV2; d_call: NA; cdr3_aa: CASGEGTEAFF; cdr3_nt: TGTGCTAGCGGGGAGGGCACTGAAGCTTTCTTT
j_call: TRBJ1-1; clone_size: NA; v_call: TRBV6-1; d_call: NA; cdr3_aa: CASSEGVGARDTEAFF; cdr3_nt: TGTGCCAGCAGTGAGGGTGTAGGAGCCCGGGACACTGAAGCTTTCTTT
j_call: TRBJ2-2; clone_size: NA; v_call: TRBV10-1; d_call: NA; cdr3_aa: CACSAGAGTGELFF; cdr3_nt: TGCGCCTGCTCTGCGGGGGCAGGCACCGGGGAGCTGTTTTTT
j_call: TRBJ1-2; clone_size: NA; v_call: TRBV9; d_call: TRBD1; cdr3_aa: CASSPDRDPNYGYTF; cdr3_nt: TGTGCCAGCAGCCCAGACAGGGACCCTAACTATGGCTACACCTTC
j_call: TRBJ2-1; clone_size: NA; v_call: TRBV5-1; d_call: TRBD2; cdr3_aa: CASSTSSGGSREQFF; cdr3_nt: TGCGCCAGCAGCACGTCTAGCGGGGGCTCAAGAGAGCAGTTCTTC
j_call: TRBJ1-2; clone_size: NA; v_call: TRBV6-1; d_call: NA; cdr3_aa: CASSPGIHTF; cdr3_nt: TGTGCCAGCAGCCCGGGGATCCACACCTTC
j_call: TRBJ1-4; clone_size: NA; v_call: TRBV6-1; d_call: NA; cdr3_aa: CASSESGGRDEKLFF; cdr3_nt: TGTGCCAGCAGTGAATCGGGGGGCCGGGATGAAAAACTGTTTTTT
j_call: TRBJ2-7; clone_size: NA; v_call: TRBV6-6; d_call: TRBD2; cdr3_aa: CASKGRVSYEQYF; cdr3_nt: TGTGCCAGCAAGGGGAGGGTCTCCTACGAGCAGTACTTC
j_call: TRBJ2-5; clone_size: NA; v_call: TRBV5-5; d_call: TRBD1; cdr3_aa: CASSLTGVETQYF; cdr3_nt: TGTGCCAGCAGTTTGACAGGGGTTGAGACCCAGTACTTC
j_call: TRBJ2-7; clone_size: once; v_call: TRBV10-2; d_call: TRBD2; cdr3_aa: CASSEGLAGYEQYF; cdr3_nt: TGCGCCAGCAGTGAAGGTCTAGCGGGATACGAGCAGTACTTC
j_call: TRBJ2-7; clone_size: NA; v_call: TRBV7-9; d_call: NA; cdr3_aa: CASSPGKTYEQYF; cdr3_nt: TGTGCCAGCAGCCCCGGGAAAACCTACGAGCAGTACTTC
j_call: TRBJ2-7; clone_size: NA; v_call: TRBV30; d_call: NA; cdr3_aa: CAWSVRGQSEQYF; cdr3_nt: TGTGCCTGGAGTGTACGGGGACAAAGCGAGCAGTACTTC
j_call: TRBJ2-1; clone_size: once; v_call: TRBV6-5; d_call: TRBD2; cdr3_aa: CASSLTGTSNNEQFF; cdr3_nt: TGTGCCAGCAGTTTGACCGGGACTAGCAATAATGAGCAGTTCTTC
j_call: TRBJ2-1; clone_size: NA; v_call: TRBV30; d_call: TRBD2; cdr3_aa: CAWKASGRPNEQFF; cdr3_nt: TGTGCCTGGAAGGCTAGCGGGAGACCCAATGAGCAGTTCTTC
j_call: TRBJ2-3; clone_size: NA; v_call: TRBV11-2; d_call: TRBD2; cdr3_aa: CASNLGLATDTQYF; cdr3_nt: TGTGCCAGCAATCTCGGACTAGCAACAGATACGCAGTATTTT
j_call: TRBJ1-3; clone_size: NA; v_call: TRBV19; d_call: TRBD1; cdr3_aa: CASSVGQGAPTNTIYF; cdr3_nt: TGTGCCAGTAGTGTCGGACAGGGGGCTCCTACGAACACCATATATTTT
j_call: TRBJ1-1; clone_size: NA; v_call: TRBV6-1; d_call: NA; cdr3_aa: CASREGTEAFF; cdr3_nt: TGTGCCAGCAGGGAGGGAACTGAAGCTTTCTTT
j_call: TRBJ2-1; clone_size: once; v_call: TRBV14; d_call: NA; cdr3_aa: CASSQTGSYYNEQFF; cdr3_nt: TGTGCCAGCAGCCAGACGGGGAGTTATTACAATGAGCAGTTCTTC
j_call: TRBJ2-5; clone_size: NA; v_call: TRBV5-6; d_call: NA; cdr3_aa: CASSKRAGSGAVQETQYF; cdr3_nt: TGTGCCAGCAGCAAACGTGCGGGGAGCGGAGCAGTCCAAGAGACCCAGTACTTC
j_call: TRBJ2-1; clone_size: NA; v_call: TRBV7-8; d_call: TRBD2; cdr3_aa: CASSWGLAESSYNEQFF; cdr3_nt: TGTGCCAGCAGCTGGGGACTAGCGGAAAGCTCCTACAATGAGCAGTTCTTC
j_call: TRBJ1-1; clone_size: NA; v_call: TRBV7-2; d_call: NA; cdr3_aa: CASSLDVSMASGGAFF; cdr3_nt: TGTGCCAGCAGCTTAGACGTTTCGATGGCGTCGGGGGGAGCTTTCTTT
j_call: TRBJ2-5; clone_size: once; v_call: TRBV10-3; d_call: NA; cdr3_aa: CAISELGREETQYF; cdr3_nt: TGTGCCATCAGTGAATTGGGCCGCGAAGAGACCCAGTACTTC
j_call: TRBJ2-3; clone_size: NA; v_call: TRBV5-1; d_call: NA; cdr3_aa: CASSGETGEADTQYF; cdr3_nt: TGCGCCAGCAGCGGGGAGACGGGAGAAGCAGATACGCAGTATTTT
j_call: TRBJ1-2; clone_size: NA; v_call: TRBV29-1; d_call: TRBD1; cdr3_aa: CSVEEGGQVYTF; cdr3_nt: TGCAGCGTCGAGGAAGGGGGACAGGTCTACACCTTC